Each of the 9 T cell receptor beta chains below was sequenced from the same sample in a study of human T cells and chemical hapten exposure. It was unfractionated whole blood from which total RNA was extracted. TCRdb re-called the 5' RACE reads with MiXCR, one entry per CDR3 protein. The table shows 110,000 or so distinct CDR3 sequences, with roughly a fifth occurring only once. Receptors were obtained from a human donor in good health.

The chain employs TRBV3-1 and TRBJ2-7; possibly TRBD2 for D (6 bases). The CDR3 sequence is 17 residues long. Trimming took 0 bases from V and 0 from J, leaving 15 bases between them. Germline CDR1 LGHDT, CDR2 YNNKEL (reference sequence). CDR3 DNA sequence: TGTGCCAGCAGCCAAGATGTTAGCGGCGGCCTCTCCTACGAGCAGTACTTC. It yields the protein CASSQDVSGGLSYEQYF.

This clonotype was observed a few times. V and J are TRBV7-9 and TRBJ1-4, with TRBD1 as a possible D gene (5 bases). The length of the CDR3 is 14 residues. V lost 5 bases to trimming and J lost 10 bases, with 17 bases between them. Germline V gene lookup returns CDR1 SEHNR and CDR2 FQNEAQ (reference sequence). This chain's CDR3 is CASSAGQESRKLFF. CDR3 DNA: TGTGCCAGCAGCGCGGGGCAGGAATCGAGAAAACTGTTTTTT.

This clonotype was detected only a few times. V usage is TRBV7-2 and J usage is TRBJ2-5; D remains unclear. Trimming removed 1 base at V and 2 bases at J, with 5 bases between. The CDR3 spans 13 residues. Germline lookup yields CDR1 SGHTA and CDR2 FQGNSA. DNA for the CDR3: TGTGCCAGCAGCTTAGACAGACAAGAGACCCAGTACTTC. Amino acid sequence: CASSLDRQETQYF.

The rearrangement uses TRBV28 and TRBJ2-1; 9 bases fit TRBD1. The CDR3 is made up of 15 amino acids. The germline V gene encodes CDR1 MDHEN and CDR2 SYDVKM. Trimming removed 3 bases from V and 7 bases from J; junction bases left unmatched: 7. CDR3 in amino acids: CASSFMRQGGNEQFF. DNA of the CDR3: TGTGCCAGCAGTTTCATGCGACAGGGGGGGAATGAGCAGTTCTTC.

This clonotype has ten or more counts. The genes are TRBV11-2 and TRBJ1-5; the D gene is possibly TRBD1 (6 bases). The CDR3 sequence is 15 residues long. V lost 5 bases and J lost 6, with 17 bases in between. From germline, CDR1 is SGHAT and CDR2 FQNNGV. This CDR3 is CASSPGDSGTQPQHF. CDR3 coding DNA: TGTGCCAGCAGCCCAGGGGACTCCGGCACTCAGCCCCAGCATTTT.

The genes are TRBV7-9 and TRBJ2-7, with TRBD2 matching over 7 bases. The CDR3 is 17 amino acids. CDR1 SEHNR and CDR2 FQNEAQ come from the germline V gene (reference sequence). After removal of 3 bases from V and 4 bases from J, the junction contained 15 bases not matched to a gene. The CDR3 loop is CASSLYSGGYRIYEQYF. The CDR3, as DNA: TGTGCCAGCAGCTTGTACTCCGGGGGGTATCGAATATACGAGCAGTACTTC.

There are a few counts of this clonotype. The junction departs from germline at one end; a sequencing error may be responsible. V gene TRBV7-7 combines with J gene TRBJ2-1; 10 nucleotides line up with TRBD2. Germline V lookup: CDR1 SSHAT, CDR2 FNYEAQ (reference sequence). The CDR3 contains 15 residues. CDR3 in DNA: TGTGCTAGCAGCTTAGGGACTAGCGATTACAATGAGCAGTTCTTC. Encoded protein: CASSLGTSDYNEQFF.

The rearrangement uses TRBV28 and TRBJ1-1; possible D gene TRBD1, 6 bases. CDR1 MDHEN and CDR2 SYDVKM come from the germline V gene. V was pared by 5 bases and J by 11 bases, with 12 bases between. The CDR3 sequence is 11 residues long. This CDR3 reads CASSRGGRAFF. CDR3 bases: TGTGCCAGCAGTAGGGGGGGTCGGGCTTTCTTT.

The sample holds many counts of this clonotype. This CDR3 reads CASSAFGGGNTGELFF. DNA for the CDR3: TGTGCCAGCTCAGCGTTCGGCGGGGGTAACACCGGGGAGCTGTTTTTT. V gene TRBV18 combines with J gene TRBJ2-2; TRBD2 agrees at 7 bases. V was clipped by 5 bases and J by 2 bases; unmatched bases: 8. The CDR3 runs to 16 residues. Per germline, CDR1 KGHSH and CDR2 LQKENI.